This entry lists 21 T cell receptor beta chains sequenced from one sample in a study of cytomegalovirus exposure and HLA in healthy donors. The PCR made use of 60 Vbeta and 13 Jbeta primers. Produced via immunoSEQ multiplex PCR; TCRdb's table is partial and in-frame only. This table holds more than 150,000 clones, around 80% found once. Sequencing input: PBMCs. The receptors shown here come from a woman aged 18-29 years in good health and CMV-seropositive.

The table lists this clone with a few counts. The chain recombines TRBV19 with TRBJ1-1; maybe TRBD1 (6 bases). V was shortened by 3 bases and J by 11 bases, with 10 bases between the two germline ends. CDR3 length equals 11 residues. CDR1 is LNHDA, CDR2 SQIVND, per germline (reference sequence). CDR3 region: CASSISGVAFF. The CDR3 nucleotides read TGTGCCAGTAGTATTTCAGGGGTGGCTTTCTTT.

Only one count was recorded for this clone. The chain couples TRBV4-1 to TRBJ1-1; D perhaps matches TRBD1 (5 bases). The CDR3 covers 14 residues. Germline V gene sequence: CDR1 MGHRA, CDR2 YSYEKL. Trimming shortened V by 0 bases and J by 10 bases, and 15 bases separated the two germline ends. The CDR3 region has the DNA TGCGCCAGCAGCCAAGATGGGTCAGTGGGGCCAGCTTTCTTT. It codes for CASSQDGSVGPAFF.

The V call is TRBV7-3, the J call TRBJ2-5; 12 bases map to TRBD2. The V and J ends lost 3 bases and 7 bases, in that order; junction bases with no gene match: 15. CDR3 length equals 18 residues. Germline lookup yields CDR1 SGHTA and CDR2 FQGTGA. The CDR3 region has the DNA TGTGCCAGCAGCTTTACTAGCGGGGGGTCGGTCATGGAAAGGACCCAGTACTTC. The encoded protein is CASSFTSGGSVMERTQYF. The whole variable domain, filled in from reference TRBV7-3 and TRBJ2-5, reads GAGVSQTPSNKVTEKGKYVELRCDPISGHTALYWYRQSLGQGPEFLIYFQGTGAADDSGLPNDRFFAVRPEGSVSTLKIQRTERGDSAVYLCASSFTSGGSVMERTQYFGPGTRLLVL.

The table lists this clone with a count of one. The CDR3 DNA follows: TGTGCCAGCAGCAAGCTCACAGTCTTCTACGAGCAGTACTTC. This translates into CASSKLTVFYEQYF. V usage is TRBV21-1 and J usage is TRBJ2-7; the table calls TRBD1, which could not be checked here. TRBV21-1 is a known pseudogene. This CDR3 contains 14 residues.

This sequence joins TRBV30 and TRBJ2-3, with 10 bases lining up with TRBD1. The CDR3 sequence is 14 residues long. The germline gives CDR1 GTSNPN, CDR2 SVGIG (reference sequence). V was pared by 8 bases and J by 6 bases, with 11 bases of the junction left unmatched. The CDR3 loop is CAGNSGQGRDTQYF. The CDR3 bases are TGTGCCGGTAACTCGGGACAGGGGCGGGATACGCAGTATTTT. The variable domain in full, completed from reference TRBV30 and TRBJ2-3, reads SQTIHQWPATLVQPVGSPLSLECTVEGTSNPNLYWYRQAAGRGLQLLFYSVGIGQISSEVPQNLSASRPQDRQFILSSKKLLLSDSGFYLCAGNSGQGRDTQYFGPGTRLTVL.

This clone was seen a few times. The chain has TRBV4-2 and TRBJ1-2; 7 positions match TRBD1. V was clipped by 0 bases and J by 7 bases; unmatched bases: 11. Germline values: CDR1 LGHNA, CDR2 YNFKEQ. The CDR3 totals 16 residues. CDR3 amino acids: CASSQDGPGGVSGYTF. For the CDR3, the DNA is TGTGCCAGCAGCCAAGATGGGCCAGGGGGTGTCTCTGGCTACACCTTC.

The chain employs TRBV7-3 and TRBJ2-2; D ambiguous. The CDR3 contains 11 residues. V lost 3 bases to trimming and J lost 6 bases, with 2 bases between them. CDR1 is SGHTA and CDR2 is FQGTGA in the germline V gene. Here the CDR3 reads CASSFAGELFF. The DNA for the CDR3 is TGTGCCAGCAGCTTCGCCGGGGAGCTGTTTTTT.

Sample share makes this clone medium-sized. V is TRBV6-5 and J is TRBJ2-3; 9 nucleotides agree with TRBD1. Germline V gives CDR1 MNHEY, CDR2 SVGAGI. The length of the CDR3 is 15 residues. Losses at the gene ends were 8 bases for V and 4 bases for J; bases not matched to a gene: 10. CDR3 coding DNA: TGTGCCAGCGCTAGACGGACAGGGGTTCCAGATACGCAGTATTTT. Its translation is CASARRTGVPDTQYF.

This rearrangement joins TRBV6-6 to TRBJ1-6, with D maybe TRBD1 (5 bases). CDR3 size: 15 residues. The ends were cut back, 2 bases at V and 8 bases at J, with 13 bases in the middle. In germline, CDR1 is MNHNY, CDR2 SVGAGI (reference sequence). The CDR3 is CASSYGAVGYSPLHF. DNA of the CDR3: TGTGCCAGCAGTTACGGGGCTGTGGGCTATTCACCCCTCCACTTT.

This chain joins TRBV6-1 and TRBJ1-2, with TRBD1 as a possible D gene (5 bases). CDR3 length: 15 residues. Germline V gene lookup returns CDR1 MNHNS and CDR2 SASEGT. The V end was cut by 5 bases, the J end by 5 bases, with 18 bases between. The CDR3 is CASSRTREGRYGYTF. In DNA form, the CDR3 reads TGTGCCAGCAGTAGAACCAGGGAAGGGAGGTATGGCTACACCTTC.

The V gene is TRBV25-1, the J gene TRBJ2-7; D is possibly TRBD1 (6 bases). The CDR3 has 13 residues. With 1 base removed from V and 10 bases from J, the gap between germline ends came to 14 bases. Germline CDR1 MGHDK, CDR2 SYGVNS. CDR3 DNA sequence: TGTGCCAGCAGTGAATTCGGTTCAGGGGAACAGTACGTC. Translation: CASSEFGSGEQYV.

The chain links TRBV5-6 to TRBJ2-2, with TRBD2 identical over 11 bases. The CDR3 sequence is 16 residues long. The V gene's germline CDR1 is SGHDT and CDR2 YYEEEE. The ends lost 4 bases at V and 3 bases at J; junction bases unmatched: 5. This chain's CDR3 is CASSPIAGGHTGELFF. The DNA for the CDR3 is TGTGCCAGCAGCCCAATAGCGGGGGGGCACACCGGGGAGCTGTTTTTT.

The J gene is TRBJ2-1, the V gene TRBV10-3; a weak D match, TRBD2 (5 bases). From germline, CDR1 is ENHRY and CDR2 SYGVKD. The CDR3 runs to 13 residues. The germline V and J ends were trimmed by 5 bases and 6 bases, with 11 bases remaining between them. DNA of the CDR3: TGTGCCATCAGTACATTTGAGGGCAATGAGCAGTTCTTC. Residues: CAISTFEGNEQFF.

The V and J genes are TRBV14 and TRBJ1-4, with a tentative D call TRBD1 (6 bases). The CDR3 has 14 amino acids. Trimming removed 4 bases from V and 6 bases from J, with 12 bases in between. CDR1 and CDR2 from the germline V gene are SGHDN and FVKESK. As DNA, the CDR3 is TGTGCCAGCAGCCCCCAGGGGCGGCATGAAAAACTGTTTTTT. Translating it yields CASSPQGRHEKLFF.

This chain joins TRBV21-1 and TRBJ2-5; TRBD2, the table's D call, was not compared with the DNA. TRBV21-1 is shown as a pseudogene. The CDR3 is made up of 14 amino acids. This CDR3 reads CARTRGGPQETQYF. DNA of the CDR3: TGTGCCAGGACCCGGGGGGGCCCTCAAGAGACCCAGTACTTC.

The chain links TRBV6-5 to TRBJ2-2; no clear D. Germline V gene sequence: CDR1 MNHEY, CDR2 SVGAGI. The CDR3 extends over 13 amino acids. Trimming shortened V by 6 bases and J by 3 bases, and 8 bases separated the two germline ends. DNA for the CDR3: TGTGCCAGCAGCCCCCGTGACACCGGGGAGCTGTTTTTT. Encoded protein: CASSPRDTGELFF.

J is TRBJ2-3 and V is TRBV9, with a possible D match to TRBD2 (6 bases). The CDR3 covers 15 residues. CDR1 and CDR2 from the germline V gene are SGDLS and YYNGEE. V lost 4 bases and J 5 bases, leaving 17 bases between the germline ends. CDR3 sequence reads: CASSLEGRGGDTQYF. Written as DNA, the CDR3 is TGTGCCAGCAGCCTAGAGGGGCGGGGAGGAGATACGCAGTATTTT.

This clone was counted once. The chain couples TRBV6-1 to TRBJ2-7; D might be TRBD1 (6 bases). The CDR3 sequence is 13 residues long. Trimming removed 2 bases at V and 3 bases at J, with 8 bases between. The germline V gene has CDR1 MNHNS and CDR2 SASEGT. The CDR3 sequence: CASSEQDSYEQYV. CDR3 coding DNA: TGTGCCAGCAGTGAACAGGACAGCTACGAGCAGTACGTC.

This clone has a handful of counts. The chain recombines TRBV2 with TRBJ1-3; 9 bases line up with TRBD1. Germline loops: CDR1 SNHLY, CDR2 FYNNEI. V shed 5 bases, J shed 6 bases, and the junction held 5 bases outside the gene matches. This CDR3 contains 14 residues. This chain's CDR3 is CASSYRTGENTIYF. The CDR3 region has the DNA TGTGCCAGCAGTTACAGGACAGGGGAAAACACCATATATTTT. The complete variable domain, with remaining parts taken from reference TRBV2 and TRBJ1-3, reads EPEVTQTPSHQVTQMGQEVILRCVPISNHLYFYWYRQILGQKVEFLVSFYNNEISEKSEIFDDQFSVERPDGSNFTLKIRSTKLEDSAMYFCASSYRTGENTIYFGEGSWLTVV.

V usage is TRBV5-4 and J usage is TRBJ2-5; TRBD2 is a possible D gene (6 bases). The CDR3 length is 14 residues. Germline lookup yields CDR1 SGHNT and CDR2 YYREEE (reference sequence). Trimming left V 4 bases short and J 1 base short, with 11 bases between. DNA of the CDR3: TGTGCCAGCAGCCGGGGAGGATCCCAAGAGACCCAGTACTTC. It yields the protein CASSRGGSQETQYF. Full variable domain (remainder filled in from reference TRBV5-4 and TRBJ2-5): ETGVTQSPTHLIKTRGQQVTLRCSSQSGHNTVSWYQQALGQGPQFIFQYYREEENGRGNFPPRFSGLQFPNYSSELNVNALELDDSALYLCASSRGGSQETQYFGPGTRLLVL.

The chain links TRBV29-1 to TRBJ1-2; a possible D gene is TRBD1 (5 bases). From germline, CDR1 is SQVTM and CDR2 ANQGSEA. The CDR3 is 13 residues long. V lost 4 bases, J lost 4 bases, and 13 bases lay in between. DNA of the CDR3: TGCAGCGTTGTTGGGGGGTCTCTCTATGGCTACACCTTC. Protein product: CSVVGGSLYGYTF. Looking up the rest from reference TRBV29-1 and TRBJ1-2 gives the full variable domain: SAVISQKPSRDICQRGTSLTIQCQVDSQVTMMFWYRQQPGQSLTLIATANQGSEATYESGFVIDKFPISRPNLTFSTLTVSNMSPEDSSIYLCSVVGGSLYGYTFGSGTRLTVV.